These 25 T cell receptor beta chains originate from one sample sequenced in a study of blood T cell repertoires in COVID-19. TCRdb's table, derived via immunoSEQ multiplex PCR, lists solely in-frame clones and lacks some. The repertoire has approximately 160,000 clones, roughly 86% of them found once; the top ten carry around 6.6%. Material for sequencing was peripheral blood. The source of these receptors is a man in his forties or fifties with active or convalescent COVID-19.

In DNA, the CDR3 is TGTGCCAGTAGTACCAGCGGGAGGCCAGATACGCAGTATTTT. Its translation: CASSTSGRPDTQYF. The J gene is TRBJ2-3, the V gene TRBV19; the match to TRBD2 covers 9 bases. V lost 4 bases, J lost 4 bases, and 3 bases stayed unmatched. Germline V gene data show CDR1 as LNHDA and CDR2 as SQIVND (reference sequence). The CDR3 has 14 amino acids. Full variable domain (rest looked up from reference TRBV19 and TRBJ2-3): DGGITQSPKYLFRKEGQNVTLSCEQNLNHDAMYWYRQDPGQGLRLIYYSQIVNDFQKGDIAEGYSVSREKKESFPLTVTSAQKNPTAFYLCASSTSGRPDTQYFGPGTRLTVL.

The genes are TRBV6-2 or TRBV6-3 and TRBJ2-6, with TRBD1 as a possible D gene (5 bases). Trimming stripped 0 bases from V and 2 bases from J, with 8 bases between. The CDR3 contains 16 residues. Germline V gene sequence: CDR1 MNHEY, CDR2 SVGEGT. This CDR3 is CASSYSAGTGANVLTF. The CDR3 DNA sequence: TGTGCCAGCAGTTACTCGGCAGGGACTGGGGCCAACGTCCTGACTTTC.

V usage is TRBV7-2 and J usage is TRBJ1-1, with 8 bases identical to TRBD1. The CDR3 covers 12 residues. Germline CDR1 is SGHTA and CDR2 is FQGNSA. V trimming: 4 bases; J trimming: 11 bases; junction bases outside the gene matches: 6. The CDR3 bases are TGTGCCAGCAGCTCCTACAGGGGGGTCGCTTTCTTT. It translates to CASSSYRGVAFF.

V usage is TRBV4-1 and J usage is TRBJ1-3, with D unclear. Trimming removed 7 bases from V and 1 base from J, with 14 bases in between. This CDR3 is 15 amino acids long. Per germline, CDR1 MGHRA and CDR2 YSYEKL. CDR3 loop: CASTPRVGSGNTIYF. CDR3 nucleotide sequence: TGCGCCAGCACCCCCCGGGTAGGATCTGGAAACACCATATATTTT.

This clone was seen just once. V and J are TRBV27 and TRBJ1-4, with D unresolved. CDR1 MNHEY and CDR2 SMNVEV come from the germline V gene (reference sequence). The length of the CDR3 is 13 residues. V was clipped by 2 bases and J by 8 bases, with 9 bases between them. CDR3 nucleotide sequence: TGTGCCAGCAGTTTAGACATAAACGAAAAACTGTTTTTT. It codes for CASSLDINEKLFF.

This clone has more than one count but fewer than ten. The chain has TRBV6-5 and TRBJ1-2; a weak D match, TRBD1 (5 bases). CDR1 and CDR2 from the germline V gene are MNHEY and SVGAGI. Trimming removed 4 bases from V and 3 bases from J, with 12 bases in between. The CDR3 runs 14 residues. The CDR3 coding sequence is TGTGCCAGCAGTTCAGGGATAGGAGACTATGGCTACACCTTC. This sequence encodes CASSSGIGDYGYTF.

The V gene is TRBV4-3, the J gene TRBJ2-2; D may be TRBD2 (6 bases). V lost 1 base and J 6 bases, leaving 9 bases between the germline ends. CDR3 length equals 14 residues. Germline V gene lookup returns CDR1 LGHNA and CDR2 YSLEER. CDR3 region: CASSQVAGPGELFF. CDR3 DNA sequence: TGCGCCAGCAGCCAAGTGGCGGGGCCCGGGGAGCTGTTTTTT.

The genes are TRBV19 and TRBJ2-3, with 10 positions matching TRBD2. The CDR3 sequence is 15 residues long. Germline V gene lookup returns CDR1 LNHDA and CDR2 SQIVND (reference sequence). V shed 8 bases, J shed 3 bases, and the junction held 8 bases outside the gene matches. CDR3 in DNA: TGTGCCAGTGGGCGAGCGGGGGGGCCAACAGATACGCAGTATTTT. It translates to CASGRAGGPTDTQYF.

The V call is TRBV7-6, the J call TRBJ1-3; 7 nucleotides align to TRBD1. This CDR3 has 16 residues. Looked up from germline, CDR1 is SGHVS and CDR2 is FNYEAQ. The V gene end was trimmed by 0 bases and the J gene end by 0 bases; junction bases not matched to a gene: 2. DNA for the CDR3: TGTGCCAGCAGCTTAGCCGGGACAGTCTCTGGAAACACCATATATTTT. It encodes CASSLAGTVSGNTIYF.

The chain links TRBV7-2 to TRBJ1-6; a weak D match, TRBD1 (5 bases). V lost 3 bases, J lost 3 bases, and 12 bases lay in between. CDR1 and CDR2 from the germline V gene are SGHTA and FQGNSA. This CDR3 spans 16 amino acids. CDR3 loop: CASSFGGSYYNSPLHF. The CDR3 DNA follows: TGTGCCAGCAGCTTCGGGGGGTCCTACTATAATTCACCCCTCCACTTT.

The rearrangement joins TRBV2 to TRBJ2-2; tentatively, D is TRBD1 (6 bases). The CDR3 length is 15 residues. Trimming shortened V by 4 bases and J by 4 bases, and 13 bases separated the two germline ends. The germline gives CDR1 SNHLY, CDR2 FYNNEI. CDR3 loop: CASSVSGRGTGELFF. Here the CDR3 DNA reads TGTGCCAGCAGTGTTTCAGGCAGGGGCACCGGGGAGCTGTTTTTT.

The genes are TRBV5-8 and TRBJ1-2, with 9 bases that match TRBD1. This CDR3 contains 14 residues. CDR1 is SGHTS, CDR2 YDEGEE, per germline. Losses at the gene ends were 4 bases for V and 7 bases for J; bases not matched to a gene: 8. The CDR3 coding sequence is TGTGCCAGCAGCCACGGGACAGGGCATCGTGGCTACACCTTC. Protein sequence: CASSHGTGHRGYTF.

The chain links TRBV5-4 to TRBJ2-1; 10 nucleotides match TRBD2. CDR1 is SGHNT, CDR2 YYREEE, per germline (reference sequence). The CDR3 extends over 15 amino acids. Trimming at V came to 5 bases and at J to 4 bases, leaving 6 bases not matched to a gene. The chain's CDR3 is CASRQAGGRYNEQFF. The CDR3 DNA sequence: TGTGCCAGCAGACAAGCGGGGGGGCGGTACAATGAGCAGTTCTTC.

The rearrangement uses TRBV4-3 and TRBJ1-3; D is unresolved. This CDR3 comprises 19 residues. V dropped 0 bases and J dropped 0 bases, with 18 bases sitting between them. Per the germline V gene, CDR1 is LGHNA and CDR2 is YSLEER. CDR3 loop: CASSQEIGVRQFSGNTIYF. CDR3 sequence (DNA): TGCGCCAGCAGCCAAGAGATTGGAGTTCGTCAATTCTCTGGAAACACCATATATTTT.

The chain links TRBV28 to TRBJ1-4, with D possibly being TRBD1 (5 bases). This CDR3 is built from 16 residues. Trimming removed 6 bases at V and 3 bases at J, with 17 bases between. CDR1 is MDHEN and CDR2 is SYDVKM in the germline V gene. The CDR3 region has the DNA TGTGCCAGCAGCTCCAACAATTGGGGGGCTAATGAAAAACTGTTTTTT. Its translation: CASSSNNWGANEKLFF.

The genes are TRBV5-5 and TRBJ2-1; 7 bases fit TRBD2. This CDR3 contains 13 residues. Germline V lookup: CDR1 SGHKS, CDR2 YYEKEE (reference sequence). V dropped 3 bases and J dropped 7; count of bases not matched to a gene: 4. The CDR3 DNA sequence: TGTGCCAGCAGCTGGGGGGGAAGGAATGAGCAGTTCTTC. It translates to CASSWGGRNEQFF.

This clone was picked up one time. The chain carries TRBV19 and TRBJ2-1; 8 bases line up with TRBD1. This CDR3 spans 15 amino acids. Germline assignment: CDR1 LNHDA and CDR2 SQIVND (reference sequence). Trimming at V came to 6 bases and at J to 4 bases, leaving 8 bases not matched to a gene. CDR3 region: CASSTQGQVYNEQFF. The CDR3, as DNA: TGTGCCAGTAGCACACAGGGACAGGTGTACAATGAGCAGTTCTTC.

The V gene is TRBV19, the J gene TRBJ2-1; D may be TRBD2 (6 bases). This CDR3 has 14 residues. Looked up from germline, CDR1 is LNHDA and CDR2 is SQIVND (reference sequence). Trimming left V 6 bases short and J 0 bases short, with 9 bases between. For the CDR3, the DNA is TGTGCCAGTAGCGACGGGAGCTCCTACAATGAGCAGTTCTTC. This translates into CASSDGSSYNEQFF.

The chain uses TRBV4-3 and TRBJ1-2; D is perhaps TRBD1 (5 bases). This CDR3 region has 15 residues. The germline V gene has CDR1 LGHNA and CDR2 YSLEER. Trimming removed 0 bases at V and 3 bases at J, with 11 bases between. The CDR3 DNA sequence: TGCGCCAGCAGCCAAGAAAGGGGTTCGTACTATGGCTACACCTTC. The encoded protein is CASSQERGSYYGYTF.

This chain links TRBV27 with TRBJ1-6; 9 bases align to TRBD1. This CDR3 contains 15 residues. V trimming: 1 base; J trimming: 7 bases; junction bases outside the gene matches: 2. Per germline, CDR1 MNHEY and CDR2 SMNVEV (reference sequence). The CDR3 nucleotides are TGTGCCAGCAGTTTATACGACAGGGGGAATTCACCCCTCCACTTT. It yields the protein CASSLYDRGNSPLHF.

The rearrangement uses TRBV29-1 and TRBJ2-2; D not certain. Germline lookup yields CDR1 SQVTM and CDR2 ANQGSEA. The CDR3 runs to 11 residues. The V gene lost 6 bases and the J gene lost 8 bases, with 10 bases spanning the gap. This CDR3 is CSVLELGELFF. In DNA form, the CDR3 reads TGCAGCGTCTTGGAGTTGGGGGAGCTGTTTTTT.

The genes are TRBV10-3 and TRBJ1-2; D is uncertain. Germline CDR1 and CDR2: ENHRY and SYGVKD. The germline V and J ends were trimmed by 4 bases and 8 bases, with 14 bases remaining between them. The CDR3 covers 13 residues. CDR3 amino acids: CAISVGGGYGYTF. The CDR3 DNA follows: TGTGCCATCAGTGTTGGTGGAGGGTACGGCTACACCTTC.

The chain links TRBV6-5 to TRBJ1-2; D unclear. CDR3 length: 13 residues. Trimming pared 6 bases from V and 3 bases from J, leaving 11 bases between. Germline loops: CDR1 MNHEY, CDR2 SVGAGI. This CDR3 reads CASSFGRDYGYTF. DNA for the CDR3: TGTGCCAGCAGCTTTGGGAGGGACTATGGCTACACCTTC.

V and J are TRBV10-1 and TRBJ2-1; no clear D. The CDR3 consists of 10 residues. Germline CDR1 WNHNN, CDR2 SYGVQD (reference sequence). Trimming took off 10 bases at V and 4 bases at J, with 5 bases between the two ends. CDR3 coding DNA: TGCGCCATCATGTACAATGAGCAGTTCTTC. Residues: CAIMYNEQFF.

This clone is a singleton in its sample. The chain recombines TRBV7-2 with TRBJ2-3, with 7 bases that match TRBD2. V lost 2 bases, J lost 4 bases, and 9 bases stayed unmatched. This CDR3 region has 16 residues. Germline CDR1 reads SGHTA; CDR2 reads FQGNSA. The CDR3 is CASSLRGGSPADTQYF. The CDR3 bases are TGTGCCAGCAGCTTAAGGGGCGGGAGTCCCGCAGATACGCAGTATTTT.